This T cell receptor (beta chain) is drawn from a study of post-analysis software for immune sequencing data. General study findings and limits: Comparison of patients with controls showed 5 or 6 TRBV segments more frequent in patients, TRBV5-6, TRBV5-1 and TRBV20-1 among them. The study found significantly lower normalized Chao1 diversity in multiple sclerosis patients than in controls. Samples from a shared batch, those prepared together, strongly co-clustered by F measure.

Libraries were made from TCR beta cDNA, and they carried unique molecular identifiers. The authors obtained some 500,000 cDNA molecules from around 0.96 to 9.9 million T cells. One entry per CDR3 protein, called by TCRdb with MiXCR from the PCR reads. In the table there are about 540,000 distinct CDR3 sequences, 30% to 40% of which are singletons. Concerning this clonotype itself: Its antigen is undetermined. A much larger clonotype is one base distant, so this may be a read error.

The CDR3 totals 17 residues. The V gene's germline CDR1 is MRHNA and CDR2 SNTAGT. The sequence was collected from a girl younger than 18 with multiple sclerosis. The chain links TRBV6-4 to TRBJ1-2, with 8 bases matching TRBD1. The sample comprised blood. The CDR3 reads CASGDLRTGSNYAGYTF. CDR3 nucleotide sequence: TGTGCCAGCGGTGACTTACGGACAGGGTCCAACTACGCTGGCTACACCTTC.